This TCR beta chain was captured by sequencing in a study of blood T cells in healthy people across ages. There are a few counts of this clonotype. Its antigen is still unknown. Next came a second PCR, run for about 6 to 12 cycles, which used a sample-barcoded 5' primer along with a J-beta primer mix. Every molecule of cDNA carried a tag from a template-switch adaptor with 12 random nucleotides. A single record per CDR3 protein comes from TCRdb applying MiXCR to the 5' RACE reads. The sample shows more than 550,000 distinct CDR3 sequences, 20% to 25% of them seen only once. Whole-study findings and limits: Per million T cells, TCR beta diversity dropped roughly linearly as age increased.

The CDR3 consists of 17 residues. The germline V gene encodes CDR1 DFQATT and CDR2 SNEGSKA (reference sequence). Unmatched junction bases numbered 17, after V lost 4 bases and J lost 5 bases. The sequence was obtained from a man in his 70s in good health. The rearrangement uses TRBV20-1 and TRBJ2-1; 7 positions match TRBD2. The specimen was blood. This CDR3 is CSANPPIGSGKHNEQFF. In DNA form, the CDR3 reads TGCAGTGCTAACCCCCCAATTGGAAGCGGGAAGCACAATGAGCAGTTCTTC.